The sequence of this T cell receptor beta chain was determined in a study of blood T cell repertoires in COVID-19. Germline V CDR1 and CDR2: SGHAT, FQNNGV. V was trimmed by 0 bases and J by 6 bases, leaving 9 bases between them. CDR3 length: 14 residues. TCRdb's copy holds only in-frame clones and misses some; the assay was immunoSEQ multiplex PCR. The profile shows 150,000 to 200,000 clones, 80% to 85% of them singletons. The receptor's source is a young woman who had been exposed to COVID-19. The specimen sequenced was PBMCs or T cells enriched from blood (not recorded which). V is TRBV11-2 and J is TRBJ1-5; the D gene is possibly TRBD1 (6 bases). The CDR3 loop reads CASSLDWGLQPQHF. The CDR3 DNA is TGTGCCAGCAGCTTAGATTGGGGGCTTCAGCCCCAGCATTTT. Full variable domain (outside the CDR3, taken from reference TRBV11-2 and TRBJ1-5): EAGVAQSPRYKIIEKRQSVAFWCNPISGHATLYWYQQILGQGPKLLIQFQNNGVVDDSQLPKDRFSAERLKGVDSTLKIQPAKLEDSAVYLCASSLDWGLQPQHFGDGTRLSIL.